These 21 T cell receptor beta chains were all obtained from the same sample, sequenced in a study of shared clonotypes between healthy human individuals. As defined, naive CD8 cells were CD45RO-negative and positively selected for CCR7, with terminally differentiated effector memory CD45RA+ cells excluded. The assay was immunoSEQ multiplex PCR, and TCRdb's table has in-frame clones only and misses some. The sample gives millions of clones, just under 95% of which show up once; around 1.1% is in the top ten. Sequenced input: naive CD8+ T cells sorted from blood. The origin of the receptors is a man younger than 35 in good health.

The V gene is TRBV4-3, the J gene TRBJ1-5; D is ambiguous. In germline, CDR1 is LGHNA, CDR2 YSLEER. V shed 0 bases and J shed 6 bases, with 6 bases lying between them. The CDR3 sequence is 13 residues long. CDR3 sequence reads: CASSQERFQPQHF. CDR3 DNA: TGCGCCAGCAGCCAAGAGAGGTTTCAGCCCCAGCATTTT.

This chain uses TRBV4-3 with TRBJ2-7; 7 nucleotides align to TRBD1. This CDR3 comprises 13 residues. In germline, CDR1 is LGHNA, CDR2 YSLEER. V was clipped by 2 bases and J by 3 bases; unmatched bases: 1. The CDR3 region is CASSQWDSYEQYF. CDR3 DNA sequence: TGCGCCAGCAGCCAATGGGACAGCTACGAGCAGTACTTC.

About this clone: The germline gene is not matched at one end of the junction; a read error may be the cause. The gene calls are TRBV7-7 and TRBJ1-4; D not certain. The CDR3 has 14 residues. Germline loops: CDR1 SSHAT, CDR2 FNYEAQ (reference sequence). The CDR3 here is CASSLEFGDEKLFF. CDR3 coding DNA: TGTGCTAGCAGCTTAGAATTTGGGGATGAAAAACTGTTTTTT.

The V and J genes are TRBV5-4 and TRBJ2-2; possibly TRBD2 for D (5 bases). The germline CDR1 and CDR2 sequences are SGHNT and YYREEE (reference sequence). V was cut by 10 bases and J by 6 bases, with 10 bases left in between. This CDR3 comprises 11 residues. CDR3 amino acids: CAARVAGELFF. CDR3 in DNA: TGTGCCGCGAGGGTGGCCGGGGAGCTGTTTTTT.

The chain links TRBV7-8 to TRBJ2-2; no firm D call. CDR3 length: 12 residues. Looked up from germline, CDR1 is SGHVS and CDR2 is FQNEAQ. The V end lost 4 bases, the J end lost 6 bases, and 6 bases lay between the germline ends. CDR3 DNA: TGTGCCAGCAGCTCGCAATCCGGGGAGCTGTTTTTT. Translating it yields CASSSQSGELFF.

This clone was seen only once. The chain links TRBV7-2 to TRBJ2-7, with TRBD2 matching 11 bases. Trimming took 4 bases from V and 6 from J; bases not matched to a gene: 8. The CDR3 sequence is 15 residues long. The germline gives CDR1 SGHTA, CDR2 FQGNSA. CDR3 protein: CASSSMTSGASEQYF. The DNA for the CDR3 is TGTGCCAGCAGCTCCATGACTAGCGGGGCTTCCGAGCAGTACTTC.

The rearrangement links TRBV5-1 to TRBJ1-1; D is possibly TRBD1 (5 bases). This CDR3 is built from 14 residues. The germline V and J ends were trimmed by 4 bases and 7 bases, with 17 bases remaining between them. The V gene's germline CDR1 is SGHRS and CDR2 YFSETQ. The CDR3 spells CASSILQGSVEAFF. The CDR3 nucleotides are TGCGCCAGCAGCATACTTCAGGGATCGGTTGAAGCTTTCTTT. Looking up the rest from reference TRBV5-1 and TRBJ1-1 gives the full variable domain: KAGVTQTPRYLIKTRGQQVTLSCSPISGHRSVSWYQQTPGQGLQFLFEYFSETQRNKGNFPGRFSGRQFSNSRSEMNVSTLELGDSALYLCASSILQGSVEAFFGQGTRLTVV.

This chain joins TRBV7-9 and TRBJ2-6; unclear D gene. V was trimmed by 6 bases and J by 0 bases, leaving 6 bases between them. The CDR3 runs 14 residues. Germline CDR1 SEHNR, CDR2 FQNEAQ (reference sequence). The CDR3 here is CASRGGSGANVLTF. For the CDR3, the DNA is TGTGCCAGCAGAGGTGGCTCTGGGGCCAACGTCCTGACTTTC.

V gene TRBV11-2 combines with J gene TRBJ2-7; D remains ambiguous. The CDR3 runs to 14 residues. Germline V gene lookup returns CDR1 SGHAT and CDR2 FQNNGV. V lost 1 base to trimming and J lost 6 bases, with 13 bases between them. CDR3 coding DNA: TGTGCCAGCAGCTTAGTTGGGATAATAGGCGAGCAGTACTTC. Its translation is CASSLVGIIGEQYF.

This chain links TRBV27 with TRBJ2-1, with D possibly being TRBD2 (6 bases). The CDR3 runs to 14 residues. From germline, CDR1 is MNHEY and CDR2 SMNVEV (reference sequence). Trimming took 6 bases from V and 4 from J, leaving 13 bases between them. Here the CDR3 reads CASRLVGGYNEQFF. The CDR3 nucleotides are TGTGCCAGCAGGCTAGTCGGGGGTTACAATGAGCAGTTCTTC.

The chain links TRBV7-9 to TRBJ1-1; 9 bases match TRBD1. V dropped 4 bases and J dropped 7; count of bases not matched to a gene: 10. Looked up from germline, CDR1 is SEHNR and CDR2 is FQNEAQ (reference sequence). The CDR3 runs 15 residues. Here the CDR3 DNA reads TGTGCCAGCAGCTCCCCTCGGACAGGGGCTTTTGAAGCTTTCTTT. Translating it yields CASSSPRTGAFEAFF.

The chain recombines TRBV19 with TRBJ2-1; the match to TRBD2 covers 7 bases. V lost 7 bases to trimming and J lost 2 bases; unmatched junction nucleotides: 8. Germline-derived CDR1 and CDR2 are LNHDA and SQIVND (reference sequence). The CDR3 has 15 amino acids. This chain's CDR3 is CASTPGTTTYNEQFF. CDR3 DNA sequence: TGTGCCAGTACCCCCGGGACTACGACCTACAATGAGCAGTTCTTC.

This chain uses TRBV5-1 with TRBJ2-5; TRBD2 agrees at 12 bases. This CDR3 spans 18 amino acids. V shed 4 bases and J 0 bases; nucleotides not matched to a gene: 10. Germline loops: CDR1 SGHRS, CDR2 YFSETQ. CDR3 loop: CASSKGLAGNINQETQYF. Written as DNA, the CDR3 is TGCGCCAGCAGCAAAGGACTAGCGGGGAACATAAACCAAGAGACCCAGTACTTC.

The chain carries TRBV27 and TRBJ2-1; 8 positions agree with TRBD2. The V gene's germline CDR1 is MNHEY and CDR2 SMNVEV (reference sequence). The trim removed 7 bases at V and 2 bases at J, leaving 4 bases unmatched. The CDR3 spans 14 residues. The CDR3 DNA follows: TGTGCCAGCACTAGCGGGCCCCCCTACAATGAGCAGTTCTTC. It codes for CASTSGPPYNEQFF.

This clone was counted a single time. This same CDR3 is encoded by further DNA sequences in the sample. The V and J genes are TRBV18 and TRBJ2-7; 10 bases fit TRBD2. V shed 1 base, J shed 4 bases, and the junction held 7 bases outside the gene matches. Germline CDR1 is KGHSH and CDR2 is LQKENI. The CDR3 consists of 16 residues. CDR3: CASSPLPGLASYEQYF. CDR3 bases: TGTGCCAGCTCACCACTGCCGGGACTAGCGTCGTACGAGCAGTACTTC.

V and J are TRBV6-1 and TRBJ2-1; no clear D. Trimming took 1 base from V and 5 from J, leaving 6 bases between them. This CDR3 has 13 residues. Germline V gene lookup returns CDR1 MNHNS and CDR2 SASEGT. The CDR3 here is CASSEEVDNEQFF. Written as DNA, the CDR3 is TGTGCCAGCAGTGAAGAGGTCGACAATGAGCAGTTCTTC.

The V gene is TRBV4-3, the J gene TRBJ2-2; possibly TRBD1 for D (6 bases). Per the germline V gene, CDR1 is LGHNA and CDR2 is YSLEER. This CDR3 region has 16 residues. Trimming removed 1 base from V and 4 bases from J, with 13 bases in between. The CDR3 loop is CASSQGRGTITGELFF. The CDR3 DNA reads TGCGCCAGCAGCCAAGGCAGGGGAACAATCACCGGGGAGCTGTTTTTT.

V usage is TRBV29-1 and J usage is TRBJ1-2, with D perhaps TRBD1 (5 bases). Germline lookup yields CDR1 SQVTM and CDR2 ANQGSEA. V was pared by 6 bases and J by 4 bases, with 12 bases between. The CDR3 is 12 residues long. The CDR3 protein is CSVPQGPYGYTF. The CDR3 bases are TGCAGCGTGCCCCAGGGCCCCTATGGCTACACCTTC.

The chain combines TRBV28 with TRBJ1-1; maybe TRBD1 (5 bases). CDR1 and CDR2 (germline): MDHEN, SYDVKM. The V gene lost 2 bases and the J gene lost 7 bases, with 14 bases spanning the gap. This CDR3 is 14 amino acids long. The DNA for the CDR3 is TGTGCCAGCAGTTTAGTAGGGGAACAGGATGAAGCTTTCTTT. This sequence encodes CASSLVGEQDEAFF.

This chain links TRBV6-5 with TRBJ2-2; D gene uncertain. Germline V CDR1 and CDR2: MNHEY, SVGAGI. CDR3 length: 12 residues. Trimming cost V 7 bases and J 8 bases, with 11 bases left between them. CDR3 nucleotides: TGTGCCAGCAACAGAGGAGAAGGGGAGCTGTTTTTT. Protein sequence: CASNRGEGELFF.

This chain connects TRBV13 to TRBJ2-1; 12 nucleotides agree with TRBD2. Germline V gene sequence: CDR1 PRHDT, CDR2 FYEKMQ (reference sequence). The CDR3 is made up of 19 amino acids. Trimming removed 1 base from V and 8 bases from J; junction bases left unmatched: 15. DNA of the CDR3: TGTGCCAGCAGCTTAGTTCTAGCGGGAGGGCCTAACGAGAGGGATGAGCAGTTCTTC. Translating it yields CASSLVLAGGPNERDEQFF. The entire variable domain, with the rest obtained from reference TRBV13 and TRBJ2-1, is as follows: AAGVIQSPRHLIKEKRETATLKCYPIPRHDTVYWYQQGPGQDPQFLISFYEKMQSDKGSIPDRFSAQQFSDYHSELNMSSLELGDSALYFCASSLVLAGGPNERDEQFFGPGTRLTVL.